This TCR beta chain was captured by sequencing in a study of vaccination effects on CD4 cells after COVID-19. Broader study findings: Late after vaccination, infection- and vaccine-induced clones showed marked clonal contraction.

About this clone: Its matching antigen is unknown.

This CDR3 is built from 15 residues. Looked up from germline, CDR1 is SGHRS and CDR2 is YFSETQ. With 4 bases clipped from V and 4 bases from J, the junction kept 7 bases outside the gene matches. Antigen-specific CD4+ T cells were expanded with viral peptide pools in the ViraFEST assay before sequencing. CD4+ T cell isolation took place after 10 days of culture. The cohort was immunized with two doses of either the BNT162b2 or mRNA-1273 vaccine. Every well got around 1.9 million PBMC, which were grown with roughly 9.5 IU/ml IL-2 and about 10 ug/ml peptides. The authors exchanged half the medium for IL-2 medium on days 3 and 7. Sequenced by immunoSEQ multiplex PCR; TCRdb stores in-frame clones only, minus some. Among nearly 30,000 clones listed, roughly four fifths were seen once.

Specimen: CD4+ T cells from PBMCs cultured with HCoV-229E spike peptides, collected after COVID-19 vaccination. The receptor comes from a human donor who received a COVID-19 vaccine. The chain links TRBV5-1 to TRBJ2-5; 10 bases map to TRBD1. CDR3 DNA sequence: TGCGCCAGCAGCCCAACGACAGGGGGCCGAGAGACCCAGTACTTC. Its protein product is CASSPTTGGRETQYF.